This entry features one TCR beta chain sequence. This record comes from a study of blood T cell repertoires in COVID-19. Germline V gene sequence: CDR1 LNHNV, CDR2 YYDKDF (reference sequence). Trimming shortened V by 4 bases and J by 8 bases, and 17 bases separated the two germline ends. The length of the CDR3 is 15 residues. Original processing methods: Estimation of nucleated cell counts was performed using reference gene primer amplification. The repertoire was sequenced with immunoSEQ multiplex PCR; TCRdb's copy has only in-frame clones and lacks some. The DNA was the basis for D and trimming; V, J and clone size are from that table. Of 100,000 to 150,000 clones detected, around nine tenths appear once; the ten largest clones hold roughly 4%.

Source material: peripheral blood. The J gene is TRBJ1-4, the V gene TRBV15, with D perhaps matching TRBD1 (5 bases). The TCR originated in a man aged 55-75 years with COVID-19, enrolled during active disease. Here the CDR3 reads CATSTGRQGTEKLFF. The DNA of the CDR3 is TGTGCCACCAGCACTGGTCGGCAGGGTACCGAAAAACTGTTTTTT.